A single sample is the source of the 2 T cell receptor beta chains below, sequenced in a study of T cell clonality in common variable immunodeficiency. TCRdb's copy holds only in-frame clones and misses some; the assay was immunoSEQ multiplex PCR. The sample yields 55,000 or so clones, without any singletons. The sequenced sample was peripheral blood mononuclear cells. Every receptor here comes from a person aged 18-69 years in good health.

This clone was found many times. The read gets to within 3 residues of the CDR3 end, and the germline J gene fills in the rest. This sequence joins TRBV19 and TRBJ1-2, with D uncertain. Trimming left V 4 bases short and J 1 base short, with 10 bases between. The CDR3 runs to 14 residues. Germline V gene data show CDR1 as LNHDA and CDR2 as SQIVND (reference sequence). Partial CDR3 DNA: TGTGCCAGTAGTACCACAGCAAATAACTATGGC. Its protein product is CASSTTANNYG. The whole CDR3 protein reads CASSTTANNYGYTF.

This clone was detected ten times or more. This CDR3 reads CASSFFRTGQGQPQHF. CDR3 DNA (partial): TGTGCCAGCAGTTTCTTTAGGACAGGGCAGGGTCAGCCC. This chain joins TRBV28 and TRBJ1-5; the match to TRBD1 covers 8 bases. Read data end 3 residues before the CDR3 end; the end is taken from the germline J gene. Germline trimming cut 3 bases from V and 6 bases from J; bases unmatched to any gene: 10. In germline, CDR1 is MDHEN, CDR2 SYDVKM. The CDR3 consists of 16 residues.